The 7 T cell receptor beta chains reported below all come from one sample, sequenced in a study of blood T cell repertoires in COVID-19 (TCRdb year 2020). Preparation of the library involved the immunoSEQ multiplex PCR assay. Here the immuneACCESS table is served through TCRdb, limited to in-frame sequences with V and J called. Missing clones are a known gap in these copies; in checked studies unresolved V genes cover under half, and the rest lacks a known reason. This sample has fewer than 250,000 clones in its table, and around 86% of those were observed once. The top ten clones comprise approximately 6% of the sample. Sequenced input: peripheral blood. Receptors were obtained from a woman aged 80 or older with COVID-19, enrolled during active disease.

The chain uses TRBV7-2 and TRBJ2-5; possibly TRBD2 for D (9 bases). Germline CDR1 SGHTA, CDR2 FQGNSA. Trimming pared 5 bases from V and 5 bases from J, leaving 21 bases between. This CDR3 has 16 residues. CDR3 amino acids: CASSAQGAGGRETQYF. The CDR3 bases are TGTGCCAGCAGCGCTCAGGGGGCGGGGGGGCGGGAGACCCAGTACTTC.

The CDR3, as DNA: TGCGCCAGCAGCTTGGGGGACTCGACGAACACCGGGGAGCTGTTTTTT. This sequence encodes CASSLGDSTNTGELFF. The V and J genes are TRBV5-1 and TRBJ2-2, with D perhaps TRBD2 (6 bases). V was clipped by 0 bases and J by 0 bases, with 9 bases between them. CDR1 and CDR2 from the germline V gene are SGHRS and YFSETQ. The CDR3 is 16 amino acids. The whole variable domain, filled in from reference TRBV5-1 and TRBJ2-2, reads KAGVTQTPRYLIKTRGQQVTLSCSPISGHRSVSWYQQTPGQGLQFLFEYFSETQRNKGNFPGRFSGRQFSNSRSEMNVSTLELGDSALYLCASSLGDSTNTGELFFGEGSRLTVL.

As DNA, the CDR3 is TGTGCCAGCACAGCAGGGGGCGAGCAGTTCTTC. As protein: CASTAGGEQFF. The chain has TRBV12-3 or TRBV12-4 and TRBJ2-1, with TRBD1 identical over 8 bases. The CDR3 has 11 amino acids. Germline trimming cut 7 bases from V and 10 bases from J; bases unmatched to any gene: 3.

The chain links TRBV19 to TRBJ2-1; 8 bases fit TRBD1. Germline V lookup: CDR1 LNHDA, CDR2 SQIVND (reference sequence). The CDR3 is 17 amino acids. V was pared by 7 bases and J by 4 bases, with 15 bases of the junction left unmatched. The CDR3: CASIPSRGQSLYNEQFF. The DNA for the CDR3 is TGTGCCAGTATCCCCTCCAGGGGGCAATCTTTGTACAATGAGCAGTTCTTC.

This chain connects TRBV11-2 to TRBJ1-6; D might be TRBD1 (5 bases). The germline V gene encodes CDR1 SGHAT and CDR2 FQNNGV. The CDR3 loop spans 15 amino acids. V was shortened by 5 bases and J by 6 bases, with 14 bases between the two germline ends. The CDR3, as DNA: TGTGCCAGCAGCCCCCGGGGGAGGGGTAATTCACCCCTCCACTTT. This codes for CASSPRGRGNSPLHF.

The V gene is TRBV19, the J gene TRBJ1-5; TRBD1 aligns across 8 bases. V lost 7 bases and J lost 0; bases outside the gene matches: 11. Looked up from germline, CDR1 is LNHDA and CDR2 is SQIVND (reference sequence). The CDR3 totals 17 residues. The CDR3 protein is CASIPRAGGYSNQPQHF. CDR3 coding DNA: TGTGCCAGTATCCCCCGGGCAGGGGGCTATAGCAATCAGCCCCAGCATTTT.

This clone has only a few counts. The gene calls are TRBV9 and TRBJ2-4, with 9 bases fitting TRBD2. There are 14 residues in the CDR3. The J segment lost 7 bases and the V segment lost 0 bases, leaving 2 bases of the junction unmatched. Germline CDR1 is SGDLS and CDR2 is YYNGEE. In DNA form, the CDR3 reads TGTGCCAGCAGCGTAGAGGCGGGGGGGAACATTCAGTACTTC. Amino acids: CASSVEAGGNIQYF.